The 14 T cell receptor beta chains below all came from one sample that was sequenced in a study of shared clonotypes between healthy human individuals. The table came from immunoSEQ multiplex PCR; TCRdb's copy has only in-frame clones and leaves some out. The sample lists some 2.3 million clones, over 85% occurring once. The specimen sequenced was naive CD4+ T cells from PBMCs. Noted subset: CD45RA+ positively selected. The receptors originated from a man between 18 and 29 years old in good health. Some clones in this sample may be carry-over from other donors' samples.

J is TRBJ1-4 and V is TRBV5-4; 8 nucleotides match TRBD1. The CDR3 sequence is 13 residues long. V lost 9 bases to trimming and J lost 5 bases; unmatched junction nucleotides: 6. Germline lookup yields CDR1 SGHNT and CDR2 YYREEE (reference sequence). The CDR3 protein is CATSGQGNEKLFF. The CDR3 DNA reads TGTGCCACTTCTGGACAGGGAAATGAAAAACTGTTTTTT.

This clone appeared a few times. Other DNA sequences in the sample encode the same CDR3. V gene TRBV28 combines with J gene TRBJ1-1; no definite D call. The germline V gene has CDR1 MDHEN and CDR2 SYDVKM. V was pared by 4 bases and J by 1 base, with 10 bases between. This CDR3 has 14 amino acids. CDR3 nucleotide sequence: TGTGCCAGCAGTTCCACCGGGAGGAACACTGAAGCTTTCTTT. Its translation: CASSSTGRNTEAFF.

In regard to this clone: This specimen includes other DNA sequences encoding the same CDR3. The chain is built from TRBV7-2 and TRBJ2-3; unclear D gene. The CDR3 runs 13 residues. CDR1 and CDR2 (germline): SGHTA, FQGNSA. V was cut by 5 bases and J by 5 bases, with 11 bases left in between. In DNA form, the CDR3 reads TGTGCCAGCAGCCCCCCTCTGGGAGATACGCAGTATTTT. As protein: CASSPPLGDTQYF.

The chain employs TRBV7-3 and TRBJ2-1, with D tentatively TRBD2 (5 bases). V dropped 4 bases and J dropped 0 bases, with 7 bases sitting between them. The germline CDR1 and CDR2 sequences are SGHTA and FQGTGA. CDR3 length: 14 amino acids. This CDR3 reads CASSWESSYNEQFF. CDR3 nucleotide sequence: TGTGCCAGCAGCTGGGAGAGCTCCTACAATGAGCAGTTCTTC.

This chain joins TRBV25-1 and TRBJ1-1; D possibly corresponds to TRBD1 (5 bases). V lost 6 bases to trimming and J lost 2 bases, with 16 bases between them. Germline CDR1 and CDR2: MGHDK and SYGVNS. The CDR3 runs 15 residues. In DNA, the CDR3 is TGTGCCAGCAGCGAACCACAGGTCCCAAACACTGAAGCTTTCTTT. Its protein is CASSEPQVPNTEAFF.

This rearrangement joins TRBV5-1 to TRBJ2-7, with a weak D call TRBD2 (5 bases). V was clipped by 0 bases and J by 0 bases, with 16 bases between them. The CDR3 has 17 amino acids. Germline values: CDR1 SGHRS, CDR2 YFSETQ. CDR3 in amino acids: CASSLGPSGLTSYEQYF. CDR3 coding DNA: TGCGCCAGCAGCTTGGGTCCAAGCGGATTAACCTCCTACGAGCAGTACTTC. Full variable domain (outside the CDR3, taken from reference TRBV5-1 and TRBJ2-7): KAGVTQTPRYLIKTRGQQVTLSCSPISGHRSVSWYQQTPGQGLQFLFEYFSETQRNKGNFPGRFSGRQFSNSRSEMNVSTLELGDSALYLCASSLGPSGLTSYEQYFGPGTRLTVT.

The chain couples TRBV5-1 to TRBJ2-5; D is possibly TRBD2 (7 bases). The CDR3 length is 15 residues. The V gene lost 1 base and the J gene lost 5 bases, with 15 bases spanning the gap. CDR1 is SGHRS, CDR2 YFSETQ, per germline. As DNA, the CDR3 is TGCGCCAGCAGCTTGTTTCGGGGGGCGTTGGAGACCCAGTACTTC. It specifies CASSLFRGALETQYF.

Note on this clone: Given a much more abundant clone one base away, this may be a read error. The same CDR3 arises from other DNA sequences in this sample as well. This rearrangement joins TRBV5-6 to TRBJ2-3; D remains ambiguous. This CDR3 comprises 11 residues. V lost 2 bases, J lost 4 bases, and 2 bases lay in between. Looked up from germline, CDR1 is SGHDT and CDR2 is YYEEEE. CDR3 nucleotides: TGTGCCAGCAGCTTAGCAGATACGCAGTATTTT. It yields the protein CASSLADTQYF. The full variable domain, in which reference TRBV5-6 and TRBJ2-3 provide the parts outside the CDR3, is DAGVTQSPTHLIKTRGQQVTLRCSPKSGHDTVSWYQQALGQGPQFIFQYYEEEERQRGNFPDRFSGHQFPNYSSELNVNALLLGDSALYLCASSLADTQYFGPGTRLTVL.

Note on this clone: At the DNA level, this CDR3 is encoded by other sequences in the same sample as well. This rearrangement joins TRBV7-3 to TRBJ2-3; weak D call: TRBD2 (6 bases). Trimming removed 5 bases from V and 8 bases from J, with 11 bases in between. The CDR3 runs to 12 residues. Germline values: CDR1 SGHTA, CDR2 FQGTGA. CDR3 coding DNA: TGTGCCAGCAGCCCTCCCGGGGGTACGCAGTATTTT. The encoded protein is CASSPPGGTQYF.

This clone appeared a single time. The J gene is TRBJ2-1, the V gene TRBV7-2, with D unclear. Germline assignment: CDR1 SGHTA and CDR2 FQGNSA. V was shortened by 2 bases and J by 10 bases, with 12 bases between the two germline ends. CDR3 length equals 13 residues. CDR3 loop: CASSLSLIREQFF. DNA of the CDR3: TGTGCCAGCAGCTTATCCTTGATCCGGGAGCAGTTCTTC.

Of note for this clone: In the same sample, other DNA sequences code for this CDR3. The chain recombines TRBV2 with TRBJ2-3; TRBD2 is a possible D gene (6 bases). The CDR3 runs to 14 residues. V lost 3 bases to trimming and J lost 1 base, with 8 bases between them. The V gene's germline CDR1 is SNHLY and CDR2 FYNNEI. As DNA, the CDR3 is TGTGCCAGCAGTGAGGGCGGGGGCACAGATACGCAGTATTTT. Its translation: CASSEGGGTDTQYF.

This clone was seen only a few times. This chain joins TRBV11-2 and TRBJ2-2; 8 nucleotides align to TRBD1. The ends lost 5 bases at V and 7 bases at J; junction bases unmatched: 3. CDR3 size: 13 residues. Per germline, CDR1 SGHAT and CDR2 FQNNGV. Here the CDR3 DNA reads TGTGCCAGCAGCCCGGGACAGGTCGGGGAGCTGTTTTTT. Protein product: CASSPGQVGELFF.

The chain is built from TRBV11-1 and TRBJ2-3, with TRBD2 identical over 9 bases. V lost 1 base and J lost 3; bases outside the gene matches: 2. This CDR3 has 15 residues. Germline CDR1 is SGHAT and CDR2 is FQDESV (reference sequence). CDR3 nucleotide sequence: TGTGCCAGCAGCTTAGGCGGGAGGGGGACAGATACGCAGTATTTT. It codes for CASSLGGRGTDTQYF.

The genes are TRBV2 and TRBJ1-5; D ambiguous. Germline V CDR1 and CDR2: SNHLY, FYNNEI. This CDR3 has 15 residues. V lost 1 base and J 2 bases, leaving 9 bases between the germline ends. The CDR3 loop is CASSEELNGNQPQHF. In DNA form, the CDR3 reads TGTGCCAGCAGTGAAGAGTTAAATGGCAATCAGCCCCAGCATTTT.